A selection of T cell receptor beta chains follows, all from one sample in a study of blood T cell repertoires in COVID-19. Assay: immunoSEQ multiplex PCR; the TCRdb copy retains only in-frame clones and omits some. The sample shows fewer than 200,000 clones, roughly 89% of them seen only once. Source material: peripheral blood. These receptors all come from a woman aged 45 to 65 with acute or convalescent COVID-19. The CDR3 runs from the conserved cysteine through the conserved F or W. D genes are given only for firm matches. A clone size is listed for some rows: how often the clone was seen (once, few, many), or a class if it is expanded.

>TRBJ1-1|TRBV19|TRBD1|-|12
CASRKDRGTAFF
TGTGCCAGTAGGAAAGACAGGGGGACAGCTTTCTTT
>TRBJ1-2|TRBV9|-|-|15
CASSVGQIANYGYTF
TGTGCCAGCAGCGTAGGACAGATAGCTAACTATGGCTACACCTTC
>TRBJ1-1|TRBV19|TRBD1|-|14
CASSMTGVDTEAFF
TGTGCCAGTAGTATGACAGGGGTGGACACTGAAGCTTTCTTT
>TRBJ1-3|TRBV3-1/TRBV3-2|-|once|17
CASSRHPDVVSGNTIYF
TGTGCCAGCAGTCGACACCCAGACGTTGTCTCTGGAAACACCATATATTTT
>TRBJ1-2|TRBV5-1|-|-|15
CASSWEPGLSYGYTF
TGCGCCAGCAGCTGGGAGCCGGGACTGTCGTATGGCTACACCTTC
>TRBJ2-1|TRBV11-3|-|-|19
CASSKQGVYNLGSYNEQFF
TGTGCCAGCAGCAAACAGGGAGTATATAACTTGGGCTCCTACAATGAGCAGTTCTTC
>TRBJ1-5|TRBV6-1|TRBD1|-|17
CASSEVMGQGDIWPQHF
TGTGCCAGCAGTGAAGTGATGGGACAGGGCGATATCTGGCCCCAGCATTTT
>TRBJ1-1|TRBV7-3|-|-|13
CASRTSGDTEAFF
TGTGCCAGCAGGACATCAGGGGACACTGAAGCTTTCTTT
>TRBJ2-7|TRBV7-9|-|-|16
CASSPPGGREDYEQYF
TGTGCCAGCAGCCCCCCCGGAGGCAGGGAGGACTACGAGCAGTACTTC
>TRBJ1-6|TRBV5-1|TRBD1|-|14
CASSQTGVESPLHF
TGCGCCAGCAGCCAGACAGGGGTAGAGTCACCCCTCCACTTT
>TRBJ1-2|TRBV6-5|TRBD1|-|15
CASSRRDRDPYGYTF
TGTGCCAGCAGCCGGAGGGACAGGGACCCCTATGGCTACACCTTC
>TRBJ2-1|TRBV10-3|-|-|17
CAISDPLGPGEINEQFF
TGTGCCATCAGTGACCCCCTTGGGCCGGGGGAAATCAATGAGCAGTTCTTC
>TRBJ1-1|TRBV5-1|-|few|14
CASSWTVGNTEAFF
TGCGCCAGCAGCTGGACTGTAGGGAACACTGAAGCTTTCTTT
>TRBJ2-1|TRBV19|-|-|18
CASSILIPGLGSYNEQFF
TGTGCCAGTAGTATTCTTATCCCAGGGTTAGGTTCCTACAATGAGCAGTTCTTC
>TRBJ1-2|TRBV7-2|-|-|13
CASSQGSNYGYTF
TGTGCCAGCAGCCAAGGGAGCAACTATGGCTACACCTTC
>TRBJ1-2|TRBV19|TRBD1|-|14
CASSPSGTGYGYTF
TGTGCCAGTAGTCCAAGTGGGACAGGGTATGGCTACACCTTC
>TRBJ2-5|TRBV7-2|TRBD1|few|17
CASSLMGTGHFGETQYF
TGTGCCAGCAGCTTAATGGGGACAGGGCATTTCGGCGAGACCCAGTACTTC
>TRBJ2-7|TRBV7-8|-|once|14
CASSLGPEDYEQYF
TGTGCCAGCAGCTTAGGCCCAGAGGACTACGAGCAGTACTTC
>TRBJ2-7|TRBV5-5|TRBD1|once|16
CASSLAGGTGPYEQYF
TGTGCCAGCAGCTTGGCCGGGGGGACAGGGCCCTACGAGCAGTACTTC
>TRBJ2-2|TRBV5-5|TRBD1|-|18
CASSFSLFRTGNTGELFF
TGTGCCAGCAGCTTTTCTCTCTTCAGGACAGGGAACACCGGGGAGCTGTTTTTT
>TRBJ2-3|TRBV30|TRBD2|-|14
CAWRGLVSTDTQYF
TGTGCCTGGAGGGGACTAGTAAGCACAGATACGCAGTATTTT
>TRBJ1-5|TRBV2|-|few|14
CASSGQGPNQPQHF
TGTGCCAGCAGTGGACAAGGTCCTAATCAGCCCCAGCATTTT
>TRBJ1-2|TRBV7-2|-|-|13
CASSLDGIAGYTF
TGTGCCAGCAGCTTAGACGGGATAGCTGGCTACACCTTC
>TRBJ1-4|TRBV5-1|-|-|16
CASSFGRGQTNEKLFF
TGCGCCAGCAGCTTCGGTCGAGGTCAGACTAATGAAAAACTGTTTTTT
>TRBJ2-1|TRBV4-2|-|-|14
CASSQDPFQDEQFF
TGTGCCAGCAGCCAAGACCCCTTTCAGGATGAGCAGTTCTTC
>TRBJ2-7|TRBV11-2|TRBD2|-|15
CASSLSGRATYEQYF
TGTGCCAGCAGCTTAAGCGGGAGGGCCACCTACGAGCAGTACTTC